One sample yielded the 13 T cell receptor beta chains listed below, sequenced in a study of blood T cell repertoires in COVID-19. Only in-frame clones appear in the TCRdb table, and some are missing; sequencing was by immunoSEQ multiplex PCR. The table lists around 310,000 clones, 85% to 90% of them singletons. The sample consisted of peripheral blood. The origin of the receptors is a woman between 40 and 50 years old with COVID-19, enrolled during active disease.

CDR3 protein: CASSPDPKRGYTF. The CDR3 region has the DNA TGTGCCAGCAGCCCCGATCCCAAGAGAGGCTACACCTTC. The chain uses TRBV28 and TRBJ1-2; D uncertain. CDR3 size: 13 residues. The V gene's germline CDR1 is MDHEN and CDR2 SYDVKM. The V end lost 6 bases, the J end lost 8 bases, and 16 bases lay between the germline ends.

This chain connects TRBV28 to TRBJ2-7; 7 positions match TRBD1. Looked up from germline, CDR1 is MDHEN and CDR2 is SYDVKM. V dropped 7 bases and J dropped 5; count of bases not matched to a gene: 8. This CDR3 comprises 13 residues. Here the CDR3 reads CASIGQVGNEQYF. CDR3 coding DNA: TGTGCCAGCATCGGACAGGTCGGCAACGAGCAGTACTTC.

The chain carries TRBV5-1 and TRBJ2-3; 11 bases line up with TRBD1. CDR1 SGHRS and CDR2 YFSETQ come from the germline V gene. The CDR3 loop spans 17 amino acids. Trimming at V came to 0 bases and at J to 4 bases, leaving 7 bases not matched to a gene. CDR3 loop: CASSLVDRGPGADTQYF. The CDR3 nucleotides read TGCGCCAGCAGCTTGGTGGACAGGGGGCCCGGGGCAGATACGCAGTATTTT.

This clone has a single count. The genes are TRBV28 and TRBJ2-1; TRBD2 matches 8 bases. Losses at the gene ends were 5 bases for V and 4 bases for J; bases not matched to a gene: 10. Germline V gene sequence: CDR1 MDHEN, CDR2 SYDVKM. This CDR3 has 16 residues. The CDR3 sequence: CASSLAVAGRYNEQFF. CDR3 coding DNA: TGTGCCAGCAGTCTAGCAGTAGCGGGGCGTTACAATGAGCAGTTCTTC.

The rearrangement links TRBV6-1 to TRBJ2-5; 11 positions agree with TRBD2. Trimming removed 4 bases from V and 2 bases from J; junction bases left unmatched: 12. In germline, CDR1 is MNHNS, CDR2 SASEGT. The length of the CDR3 is 18 residues. The CDR3 loop reads CASSGQPRLAGRQETQYF. In DNA, the CDR3 is TGTGCCAGCAGTGGCCAGCCCCGACTAGCGGGAAGACAAGAGACCCAGTACTTC.

DNA of the CDR3: TGTGCCAGTAGAGGAAGATCCGGGAACAATGGCTACACCTTC. It specifies CASRGRSGNNGYTF. The chain couples TRBV19 to TRBJ1-2; unclear D gene. Trimming took off 6 bases at V and 6 bases at J, with 17 bases between the two ends. CDR1 and CDR2 from the germline V gene are LNHDA and SQIVND (reference sequence). The CDR3 sequence is 14 residues long.

This clone appeared a single time. The chain links TRBV24-1 to TRBJ1-5, with D tentatively TRBD1 (5 bases). There are 15 residues in the CDR3. From germline, CDR1 is KGHDR and CDR2 SFDVKD. Trimming took off 6 bases at V and 1 base at J, with 12 bases between the two ends. As DNA, the CDR3 is TGTGCCACCAGTCTGGCAGGGCAAAGCAATCAGCCCCAGCATTTT. It encodes CATSLAGQSNQPQHF.

The rearrangement links TRBV7-9 to TRBJ1-5; the D is unclear. CDR3 length equals 14 residues. V shed 4 bases and J shed 0 bases, with 7 bases lying between them. Germline CDR1 SEHNR, CDR2 FQNEAQ (reference sequence). The CDR3 DNA reads TGTGCCAGCAGCTCCTCAGATAGCAATCAGCCCCAGCATTTT. Translating it yields CASSSSDSNQPQHF.

The chain links TRBV6-6 to TRBJ1-1; TRBD1 matches at 9 bases. This CDR3 has 14 residues. V was clipped by 6 bases and J by 5 bases; unmatched bases: 7. Germline-derived CDR1 and CDR2 are MNHNY and SVGAGI (reference sequence). CDR3 sequence (DNA): TGTGCCAGCAGACCGGGACAGGGTATAACTGAAGCTTTCTTT. Its translation: CASRPGQGITEAFF.

This sequence joins TRBV4-1 and TRBJ1-5; a weak D match, TRBD1 (6 bases). Germline V CDR1 and CDR2: MGHRA, YSYEKL. Trimming removed 0 bases from V and 4 bases from J, with 10 bases in between. CDR3 length: 15 amino acids. The CDR3 is CASSQEGARNQPQHF. The CDR3 region has the DNA TGCGCCAGCAGCCAAGAGGGGGCGCGAAATCAGCCCCAGCATTTT.

This chain links TRBV7-9 with TRBJ2-3, with 10 bases identical to TRBD1. V was pared by 5 bases and J by 1 base, with 9 bases of the junction left unmatched. This CDR3 region has 17 residues. The germline CDR1 and CDR2 sequences are SEHNR and FQNEAQ (reference sequence). CDR3 sequence reads: CASSRRSGTGGTDTQYF. As DNA, the CDR3 is TGTGCCAGCAGCCGCCGTTCCGGGACAGGGGGCACAGATACGCAGTATTTT.

The gene calls are TRBV29-1 and TRBJ1-2; D perhaps matches TRBD1 (5 bases). The CDR3 covers 13 residues. In germline, CDR1 is SQVTM, CDR2 ANQGSEA. V shed 6 bases and J shed 1 base, with 12 bases lying between them. CDR3 sequence (DNA): TGCAGCGTCTCCCCAGGGAATAACTATGGCTACACCTTC. Protein sequence: CSVSPGNNYGYTF.

The J gene is TRBJ2-1, the V gene TRBV28; D perhaps matches TRBD2 (6 bases). The CDR3 runs 13 residues. The germline V gene encodes CDR1 MDHEN and CDR2 SYDVKM. The V and J ends lost 7 bases and 3 bases respectively, with 10 bases between them. The CDR3 here is CASTAGNYNEQFF. Here the CDR3 DNA reads TGTGCCAGCACGGCGGGGAACTACAATGAGCAGTTCTTC.